The following is a T cell receptor (beta chain) sequence with its context. Germline V gives CDR1 PRHDT, CDR2 FYEKMQ (reference sequence). The CDR3 contains 14 residues. The V end lost 5 bases, the J end lost 5 bases, and 16 bases lay between the germline ends. Original data processing: Amplification with reference gene primers provided the estimates of nucleated cell counts. Sequencing used immunoSEQ multiplex PCR; TCRdb keeps in-frame clones, though not all of them. That table is the source of V, J and clone size, and D and trimming were worked out from the DNA. The sample holds around 100,000 clones; approximately 84% are singletons and the top ten take around 4.3%. The source of the sample is a study of blood T cell repertoires in COVID-19.

The gene calls are TRBV13 and TRBJ2-7; D remains unclear. The TCR originated in a human donor in a cohort sampled during active COVID-19. The sample comprised peripheral blood. The CDR3 region is CASSERVRPNEQYF. DNA of the CDR3: TGTGCCAGCAGCGAACGAGTGAGGCCGAACGAGCAGTACTTC.